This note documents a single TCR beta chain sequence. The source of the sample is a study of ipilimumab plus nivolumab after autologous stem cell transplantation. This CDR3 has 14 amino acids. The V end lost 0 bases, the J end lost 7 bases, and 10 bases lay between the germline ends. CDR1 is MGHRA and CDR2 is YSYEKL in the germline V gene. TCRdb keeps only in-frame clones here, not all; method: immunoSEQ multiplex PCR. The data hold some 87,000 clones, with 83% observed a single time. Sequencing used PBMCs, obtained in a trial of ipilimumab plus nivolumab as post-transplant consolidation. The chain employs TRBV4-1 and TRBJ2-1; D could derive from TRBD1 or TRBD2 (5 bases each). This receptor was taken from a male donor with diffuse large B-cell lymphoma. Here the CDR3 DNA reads TGCGCCAGCAGCCAAGAGGCCTGGGGGAATGAGCAGTTCTTC. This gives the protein CASSQEAWGNEQFF.